Included here is one TCR beta chain sequence, with context. The antigen is not known. This specimen comes from a study of blood T cells in healthy people across ages. The use of a sample-barcoded 5' primer and a J-beta primer mix characterized a second PCR of roughly 6 to 12 cycles. TCRdb re-called the 5' RACE reads with MiXCR, one entry per CDR3 protein. Among hundreds of thousands of distinct CDR3 sequences listed, approximately 52% were seen once. The CDR3 has 12 amino acids. The germline V and J ends were trimmed by 3 bases and 6 bases, with 6 bases remaining between them. The V gene's germline CDR1 is MGHRA and CDR2 YSYEKL. Broader study findings: PBMC samples, being unsorted, prevented any conclusive comparison of naive and antigen-experienced cells.

The V gene is TRBV4-1, the J gene TRBJ2-1; D remains unclear. This receptor was obtained from a woman of 80 years or more in good health. The specimen sequenced was blood. This chain's CDR3 is CASSHESNEQFF. The CDR3 region has the DNA TGCGCCAGCAGCCACGAGAGCAATGAGCAGTTCTTC.